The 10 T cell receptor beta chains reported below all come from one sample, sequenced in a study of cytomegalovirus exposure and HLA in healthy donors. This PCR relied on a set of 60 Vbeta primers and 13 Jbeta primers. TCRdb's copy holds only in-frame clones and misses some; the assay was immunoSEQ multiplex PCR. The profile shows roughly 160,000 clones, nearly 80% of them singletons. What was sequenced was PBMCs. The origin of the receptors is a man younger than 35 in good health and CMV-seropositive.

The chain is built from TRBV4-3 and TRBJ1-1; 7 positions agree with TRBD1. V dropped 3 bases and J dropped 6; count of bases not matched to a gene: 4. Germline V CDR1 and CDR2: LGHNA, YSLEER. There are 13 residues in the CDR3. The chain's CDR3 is CASSHAGTAEAFF. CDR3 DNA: TGCGCCAGCAGCCACGCAGGGACAGCTGAAGCTTTCTTT.

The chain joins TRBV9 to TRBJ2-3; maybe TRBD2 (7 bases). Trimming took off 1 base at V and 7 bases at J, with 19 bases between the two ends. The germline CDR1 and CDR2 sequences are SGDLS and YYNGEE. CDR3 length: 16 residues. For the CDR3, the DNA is TGTGCCAGCAGCGTACTCGGTGGGGGGGACATCAATACGCAGTATTTT. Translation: CASSVLGGGDINTQYF.

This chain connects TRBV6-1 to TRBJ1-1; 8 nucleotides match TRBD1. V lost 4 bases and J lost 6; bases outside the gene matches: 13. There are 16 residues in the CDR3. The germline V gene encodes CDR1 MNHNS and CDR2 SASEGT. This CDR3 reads CASSGLQGGEMAEAFF. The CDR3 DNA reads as TGTGCCAGCAGTGGCCTACAGGGGGGTGAGATGGCTGAAGCTTTCTTT.

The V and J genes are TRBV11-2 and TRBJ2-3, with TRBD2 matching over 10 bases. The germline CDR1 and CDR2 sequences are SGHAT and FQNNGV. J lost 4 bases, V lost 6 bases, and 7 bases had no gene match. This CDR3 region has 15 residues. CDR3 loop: CASRSKRGGPDTQYF. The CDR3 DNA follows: TGTGCCAGCAGATCCAAGCGGGGGGGTCCAGATACGCAGTATTTT. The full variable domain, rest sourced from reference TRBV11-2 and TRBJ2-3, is EAGVAQSPRYKIIEKRQSVAFWCNPISGHATLYWYQQILGQGPKLLIQFQNNGVVDDSQLPKDRFSAERLKGVDSTLKIQPAKLEDSAVYLCASRSKRGGPDTQYFGPGTRLTVL.

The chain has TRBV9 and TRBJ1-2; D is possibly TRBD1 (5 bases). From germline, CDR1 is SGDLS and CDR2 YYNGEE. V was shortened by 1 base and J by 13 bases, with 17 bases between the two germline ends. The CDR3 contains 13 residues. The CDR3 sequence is CASSVTQGLAPTF. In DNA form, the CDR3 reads TGTGCCAGCAGCGTAACCCAGGGCCTGGCCCCCACCTTC.

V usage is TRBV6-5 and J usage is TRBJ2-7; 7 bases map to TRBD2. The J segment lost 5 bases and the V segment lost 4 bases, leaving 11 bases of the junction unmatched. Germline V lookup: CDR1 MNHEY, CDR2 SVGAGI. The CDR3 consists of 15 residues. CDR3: CASSFPSAGPHEQYF. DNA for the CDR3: TGTGCCAGCAGTTTCCCCTCAGCGGGACCACACGAGCAGTACTTC.

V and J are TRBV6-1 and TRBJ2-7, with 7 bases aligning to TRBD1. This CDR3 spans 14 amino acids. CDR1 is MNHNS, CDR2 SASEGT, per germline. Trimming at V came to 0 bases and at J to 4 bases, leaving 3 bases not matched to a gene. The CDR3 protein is CASSEAGQIYEQYF. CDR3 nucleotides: TGTGCCAGCAGTGAAGCGGGACAGATATACGAGCAGTACTTC.

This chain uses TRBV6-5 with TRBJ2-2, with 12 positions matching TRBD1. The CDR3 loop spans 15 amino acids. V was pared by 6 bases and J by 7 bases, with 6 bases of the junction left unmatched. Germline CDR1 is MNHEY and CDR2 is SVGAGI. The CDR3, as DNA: TGTGCCAGCAGGGGGGACAGGGGGCTTGTCGGGGAGCTGTTTTTT. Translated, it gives CASRGDRGLVGELFF.

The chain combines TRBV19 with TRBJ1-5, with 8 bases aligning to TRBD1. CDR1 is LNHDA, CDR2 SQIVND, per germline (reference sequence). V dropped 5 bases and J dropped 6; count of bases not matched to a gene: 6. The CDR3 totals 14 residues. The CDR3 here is CASSRQGLGQPQHF. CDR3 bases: TGTGCCAGTAGTCGACAGGGGCTCGGTCAGCCCCAGCATTTT.

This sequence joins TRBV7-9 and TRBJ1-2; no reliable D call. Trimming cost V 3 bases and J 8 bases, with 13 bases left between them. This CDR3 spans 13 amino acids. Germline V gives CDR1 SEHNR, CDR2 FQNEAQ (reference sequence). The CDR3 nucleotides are TGTGCCAGCAGCTTTCTTGACTCAGTGGGCTACACCTTC. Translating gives CASSFLDSVGYTF.